This passage covers 22 T cell receptor beta chains from one sample sequenced in a study of breast tumors, draining lymph nodes, adjacent tissues. Breast cancer patients provided tissue from their axillary draining lymph nodes. From the multiplex PCR reads, TCRdb called clonotypes with MiXCR, one entry per CDR3 protein. The sample lists about 140,000 distinct CDR3 sequences; around 24% were seen once. The sequenced sample consisted of axillary lymph node tissue. The receptors here all came from a female donor with breast cancer. Some clones in this sample may be carry-over from other donors' samples.

Remarks on this clonotype: A much larger clone lies one base from this, so it may be a read error. This rearrangement joins TRBV11-2 to TRBJ2-2, with D tentatively TRBD1 (6 bases). Germline V gene sequence: CDR1 SGHAT, CDR2 FQNNGV. This CDR3 has 14 residues. The V gene lost 8 bases and the J gene lost 6 bases, with 16 bases spanning the gap. The CDR3 spells CASGSKQGSGELFF. The DNA of the CDR3 is TGTGCCAGCGGCTCGAAACAGGGATCCGGGGAGCTGTTTTTT.

This clonotype was found many times. The chain has TRBV2 and TRBJ2-5; tentative D call: TRBD2 (5 bases). This CDR3 region has 13 residues. The V gene lost 3 bases and the J gene lost 0 bases, with 5 bases spanning the gap. CDR1 is SNHLY and CDR2 is FYNNEI in the germline V gene. CDR3 sequence: CASSEDYQETQYF. The CDR3 nucleotides read TGTGCCAGCAGTGAGGACTACCAAGAGACCCAGTACTTC.

In this sample, this clonotype turned up once. The chain recombines TRBV6-2 or TRBV6-3 with TRBJ2-7; D gene uncertain. CDR3 length equals 12 residues. Germline CDR1 and CDR2: MNHEY and SVGEGT. Trimming cost V 3 bases and J 4 bases, with 7 bases left between them. The CDR3: CASSYRHYEQYF. The CDR3 DNA follows: TGTGCCAGCAGTTATCGCCATTACGAGCAGTACTTC.

This clonotype was seen a single time. The chain carries TRBV7-2 and TRBJ2-5; unclear D gene. V was trimmed by 1 base and J by 1 base, leaving 10 bases between them. Germline assignment: CDR1 SGHTA and CDR2 FQGNSA. The CDR3 has 15 residues. CDR3 nucleotide sequence: TGTGCCAGCAGCTTAGTCCGACGCTCCCAAGAGACCCAGTACTTC. Encoded protein: CASSLVRRSQETQYF.

The chain uses TRBV7-3 and TRBJ2-3; D is perhaps TRBD1 (5 bases). The germline V gene has CDR1 SGHTA and CDR2 FQGTGA. V gave up 2 bases and J gave up 4 bases, with 13 bases separating them. The CDR3 totals 15 residues. In nucleotides, the CDR3 is TGTGCCAGCAGCTTAGGGGCCGACCGGTCAGATACGCAGTATTTT. The encoded protein is CASSLGADRSDTQYF.

In this sample, this clonotype turned up many times. The V call is TRBV29-1, the J call TRBJ2-3, with TRBD2 matching over 7 bases. V shed 5 bases, J shed 0 bases, and the junction held 8 bases outside the gene matches. From germline, CDR1 is SQVTM and CDR2 ANQGSEA. The CDR3 is 15 amino acids. The chain's CDR3 is CSVKPLAASTDTQYF. CDR3 bases: TGCAGCGTTAAGCCCCTAGCGGCTAGCACAGATACGCAGTATTTT.

Ten or more counts support this clonotype. The chain employs TRBV20-1 and TRBJ1-4, with TRBD1 matching 8 bases. The CDR3 covers 17 residues. Germline assignment: CDR1 DFQATT and CDR2 SNEGSKA (reference sequence). The junction had 11 bases not matched to a gene; V was cut back by 5 bases and J by 0 bases. This CDR3 reads CSASDPRGLATNEKLFF. The CDR3 DNA follows: TGCAGTGCTTCCGACCCCAGGGGGCTAGCAACTAATGAAAAACTGTTTTTT.

Turning to this clonotype: This may arise from a read error, as a much more abundant clone is one base away. V and J are TRBV11-3 and TRBJ2-3; TRBD2 aligns across 8 bases. This CDR3 comprises 16 residues. Germline values: CDR1 SGHNT, CDR2 YENEEA. The CDR3 loop reads CVSSLGISGTTDTQYF. The CDR3 region has the DNA TGTGTCAGCAGCTTAGGGATTAGCGGGACGACAGATACGCAGTATTTT.

This clonotype was seen at least ten times. The chain has TRBV10-1 and TRBJ1-5, with D perhaps TRBD1 (5 bases). Germline V gives CDR1 WNHNN, CDR2 SYGVQD (reference sequence). V dropped 8 bases and J dropped 4 bases, with 12 bases sitting between them. The CDR3 is made up of 13 amino acids. The CDR3 is CASWGGENQPQHF. The DNA for the CDR3 is TGCGCCAGCTGGGGGGGGGAGAATCAGCCCCAGCATTTT.

The sample holds many counts of this clonotype. The J gene is TRBJ2-1, the V gene TRBV20-1; D is ambiguous. This CDR3 contains 13 residues. CDR1 is DFQATT, CDR2 SNEGSKA, per germline (reference sequence). V was pared by 0 bases and J by 7 bases, with 10 bases between. Written as DNA, the CDR3 is TGCAGTGCTAGAGAAGAGGCCCTAAATGAGCAGTTCTTC. This encodes CSAREEALNEQFF.

The table lists this clonotype with many counts. The chain couples TRBV10-3 to TRBJ2-5; D may be TRBD1 or TRBD2 (5 bases each). Germline V gene sequence: CDR1 ENHRY, CDR2 SYGVKD. Trimming shortened V by 6 bases and J by 2 bases, and 7 bases separated the two germline ends. CDR3 size: 12 residues. CDR3 loop: CAISWGQETQYF. Here the CDR3 DNA reads TGTGCCATCAGCTGGGGGCAAGAGACCCAGTACTTC.

The V gene is TRBV28, the J gene TRBJ2-7, with 8 bases lining up with TRBD2. V shed 5 bases and J 7 bases; nucleotides not matched to a gene: 16. The CDR3 extends over 16 amino acids. In germline, CDR1 is MDHEN, CDR2 SYDVKM. The CDR3 nucleotides read TGTGCCAGCAGTATCGGGGGGGGCGGGAGGACGAGGGAGCAGTACTTC. Its protein is CASSIGGGGRTREQYF.

This clonotype was counted at least ten times. V usage is TRBV12-3 or TRBV12-4 and J usage is TRBJ2-2; D is possibly TRBD2 (5 bases). V was cut by 6 bases and J by 6 bases, with 14 bases left in between. This CDR3 contains 14 residues. CDR3 DNA sequence: TGTGCCAGCAGCCGTACGGACTTTGCCGGGGAGCTGTTTTTT. Translating it yields CASSRTDFAGELFF.

Worth noting for this clonotype: A single base separates this from a much larger clone, so it may be a read error. The J gene is TRBJ2-5, the V gene TRBV10-3; D not resolved. The germline V gene encodes CDR1 ENHRY and CDR2 SYGVKD. The CDR3 has 14 amino acids. V lost 4 bases, J lost 4 bases, and 13 bases lay in between. CDR3 in amino acids: CAISGARNGETQYF. DNA of the CDR3: TGTGCCATCAGTGGTGCCCGTAATGGAGAGACCCAGTACTTC.

This clonotype has at least ten counts. V usage is TRBV2 and J usage is TRBJ1-5; D is undetermined. Trimming cost V 1 base and J 3 bases, with 7 bases left between them. Germline V gene lookup returns CDR1 SNHLY and CDR2 FYNNEI. CDR3 length: 14 amino acids. The CDR3 reads CASSEGSPNQPQHF. CDR3 sequence (DNA): TGTGCCAGCAGTGAAGGCAGCCCCAATCAGCCCCAGCATTTT.

The V gene is TRBV7-2, the J gene TRBJ1-2; D is ambiguous. Deletions cut 0 bases from V and 3 bases from J, with 8 bases between. CDR1 is SGHTA, CDR2 FQGNSA, per germline. There are 14 residues in the CDR3. The CDR3 nucleotides read TGTGCCAGCAGCTTAGCTCAGGTCTACTATGGCTACACCTTC. It encodes CASSLAQVYYGYTF.

The table lists this clonotype with many counts. The chain has TRBV11-3 and TRBJ2-7; the match to TRBD1 covers 8 bases. The CDR3 consists of 13 residues. Germline CDR1 and CDR2: SGHNT and YENEEA. V trimming: 3 bases; J trimming: 5 bases; junction bases outside the gene matches: 3. CDR3 nucleotides: TGTGCCAGCAGCTTTTACAGGGGGAACGAGCAGTACTTC. Translating gives CASSFYRGNEQYF.

In its sample, this clonotype was seen a few times. V is TRBV3-1 and J is TRBJ1-2, with a tentative D call TRBD1 (5 bases). Per germline, CDR1 LGHDT and CDR2 YNNKEL (reference sequence). The CDR3 runs to 13 residues. V was trimmed by 4 bases and J by 3 bases, leaving 9 bases between them. The CDR3 DNA sequence: TGTGCCAGCAGCCTACGGGGGGACTATGGCTACACCTTC. Translating it yields CASSLRGDYGYTF.

Many counts were recorded for this clonotype. This chain connects TRBV6-4 to TRBJ1-5; D gene unclear. Germline V gene sequence: CDR1 MRHNA, CDR2 SNTAGT. V shed 6 bases and J shed 0 bases, with 6 bases lying between them. The length of the CDR3 is 13 residues. In DNA form, the CDR3 reads TGTGCCAGCAGGGGATTTAGCAATCAGCCCCAGCATTTT. Translating it yields CASRGFSNQPQHF.

The table lists this clonotype with many counts. V is TRBV7-9 and J is TRBJ2-2, with D possibly TRBD1 on 6 matching bases. This CDR3 region has 15 residues. The ends were cut back, 0 bases at V and 5 bases at J, with 10 bases in the middle. From germline, CDR1 is SEHNR and CDR2 FQNEAQ (reference sequence). CDR3 DNA sequence: TGTGCCAGCAGCTTAGCGGGGGCCCAGACCGGGGAGCTGTTTTTT. Its protein product is CASSLAGAQTGELFF. Drawing the rest from reference TRBV7-9 and TRBJ2-2, the complete variable domain is DTGVSQNPRHKITKRGQNVTFRCDPISEHNRLYWYRQTLGQGPEFLTYFQNEAQLEKSRLLSDRFSAERPKGSFSTLEIQRTEQGDSAMYLCASSLAGAQTGELFFGEGSRLTVL.

This clonotype appeared many times. V gene TRBV3-1 combines with J gene TRBJ2-3; 10 bases agree with TRBD1. In germline, CDR1 is LGHDT, CDR2 YNNKEL (reference sequence). The CDR3 has 17 amino acids. V gave up 3 bases and J gave up 6 bases; unmatched junction bases: 12. CDR3: CASSHFPGQGTWDTQYF. CDR3 in DNA: TGTGCCAGCAGCCACTTCCCGGGACAGGGGACTTGGGATACGCAGTATTTT.

Worth noting for this clonotype: One base away lies a much larger clone, so this may be a sequencing read error. The chain uses TRBV7-2 and TRBJ2-7; 8 bases align to TRBD1. The CDR3 totals 14 residues. Germline values: CDR1 SGHTA, CDR2 FQGNSA. The junction had 2 bases not matched to a gene; V was cut back by 1 base and J by 3 bases. DNA of the CDR3: TGTGCCAGCAGCTTAGGGACAGGGTTCTACGAGCAGTACTTC. Translated, it gives CASSLGTGFYEQYF.